This T cell receptor beta chain was captured in a study of blood T cell repertoires in COVID-19. Study context: Samples representing acute and convalescent COVID-19 were sourced from the United States, Italy and Spain. In each case, the material was cDNA or gDNA derived from T cells, B-cell-depleted T cells, or PBMCs.

Note on this clone: The DNA is omitted, as the CDR3 cannot be located on it reliably, and the CDR3 follows TCRdb's listing.

How the authors handled the data: Reference gene primer amplification gave nucleated cell count estimates. Assay: immunoSEQ multiplex PCR; the TCRdb copy retains only in-frame clones and omits some. Clone size and the V and J calls come from that table; the DNA yielded D and trimming. Of about 160,000 clones listed, 70% to 90% were seen once; the top ten hold roughly 1.3%. This clonotype was obtained from a man aged 60 to 75 who had recovered from COVID-19. The sequenced sample consisted of peripheral blood.

CDR3 protein: CASILDRVAPNSPLHF. The rearrangement joins TRBV2 to TRBJ1-6; the tabulated D call, TRBD1, remains unverified against the DNA. The CDR3 adds up to 16 amino acids, both ends counted. Germline CDR1 and CDR2: SNHLY and FYNNEI.